This TCR beta chain was identified during a study of vaccination and CD4 T cells after COVID-19. As concerns this clonotype: Its antigen is unidentified.

An Oncomine TCR Beta short-read assay was used to sequence the DNA from cultured CD4+ T cells. Genomic DNA was drawn out of CD4+ T cells grown in culture. From the PCR reads, TCRdb called clonotypes with MiXCR, one entry per CDR3 protein. The sample includes around 7,800 distinct CDR3 sequences, around two fifths of them seen just once. The sample's treatment: roughly 11-day PBMC culture with coronavirus spike peptide pools or control peptides (ViraFEST assay). Prior to the COVID-19 pandemic (2011-2018), the unexposed donor's CD4+ T cells were collected. ViraFEST enlarged antigen-specific T cell populations with peptide pools and afterwards sequenced TCRs. Germline-derived CDR1 and CDR2 are MNHEY and SVGAGI. The CDR3 is made up of 16 amino acids. Unmatched junction bases numbered 10, after V lost 3 bases and J lost 5 bases.

The chain is built from TRBV6-5 and TRBJ2-5, with 9 bases aligning to TRBD2. This sequence was found in a human donor in good health. Sequenced material: CD4+ T cells from blood, cultured in vitro. The CDR3: CASSYLGGRAGETQYF. Written as DNA, the CDR3 is TGTGCCAGCAGTTATTTAGGCGGGAGGGCGGGGGAGACCCAGTACTTC.